Below, one TCR beta chain is given with its context. Its antigen is currently unknown. The data were taken from a study of T cell responses to AZD1222 COVID-19 vaccine. Study context: Second doses were pooled across both intervals (about 4 or about 12 weeks). Study results and limitations: Two AZD1222 doses significantly raised spike-specific TCR breadth and depth over controls. Females outnumbered males among donors, who were mostly white British; clonal diversity was possibly underestimated. Seropositive status at baseline applied to only a handful of AZD1222 recipients.

From germline, CDR1 is SGHNT and CDR2 YYREEE (reference sequence). The V end lost 4 bases, the J end lost 9 bases, and 11 bases lay between the germline ends. The length of the CDR3 is 12 residues. The data were produced by immunoSEQ multiplex PCR, yet TCRdb's version contains in-frame clones alone and is incomplete. The sample comprises roughly 120,000 clones, around 93% of which are singletons, and around 7.5% rests with the top ten. The TCR was taken from an adult in good health. The sequenced sample was peripheral blood, obtained on day 0 of AZD1222 vaccination. This chain connects TRBV5-4 to TRBJ2-4; possibly TRBD2 for D (6 bases). For the CDR3, the DNA is TGTGCCAGCAGCCCCGTCGGGGGCATTCAGTACTTC. Residues: CASSPVGGIQYF. Filled out from reference TRBV5-4 and TRBJ2-4, the complete variable domain reads ETGVTQSPTHLIKTRGQQVTLRCSSQSGHNTVSWYQQALGQGPQFIFQYYREEENGRGNFPPRFSGLQFPNYSSELNVNALELDDSALYLCASSPVGGIQYFGAGTRLSVL.